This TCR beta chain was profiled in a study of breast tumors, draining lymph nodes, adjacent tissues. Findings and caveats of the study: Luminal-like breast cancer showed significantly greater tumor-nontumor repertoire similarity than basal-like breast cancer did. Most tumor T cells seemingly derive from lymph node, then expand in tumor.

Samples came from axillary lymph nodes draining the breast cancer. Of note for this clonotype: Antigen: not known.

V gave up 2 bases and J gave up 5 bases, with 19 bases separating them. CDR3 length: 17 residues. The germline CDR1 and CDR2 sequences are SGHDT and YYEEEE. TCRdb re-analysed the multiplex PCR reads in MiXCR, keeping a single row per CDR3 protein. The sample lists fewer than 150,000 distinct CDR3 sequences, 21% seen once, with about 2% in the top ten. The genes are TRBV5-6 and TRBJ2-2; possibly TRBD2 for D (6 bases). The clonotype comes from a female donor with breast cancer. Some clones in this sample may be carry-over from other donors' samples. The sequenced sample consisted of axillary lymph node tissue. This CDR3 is CASSFGRGSGRTGELFF. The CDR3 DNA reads TGTGCCAGCAGCTTTGGCCGGGGGAGCGGGCGGACCGGGGAGCTGTTTTTT.